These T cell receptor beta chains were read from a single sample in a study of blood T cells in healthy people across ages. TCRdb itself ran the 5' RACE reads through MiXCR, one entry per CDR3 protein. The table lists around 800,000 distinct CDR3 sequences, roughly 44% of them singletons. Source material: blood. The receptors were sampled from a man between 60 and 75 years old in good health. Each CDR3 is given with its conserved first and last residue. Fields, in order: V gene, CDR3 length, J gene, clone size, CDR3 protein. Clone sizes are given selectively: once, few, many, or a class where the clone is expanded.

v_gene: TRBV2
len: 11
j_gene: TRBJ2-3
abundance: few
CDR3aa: CASSINGPQYF

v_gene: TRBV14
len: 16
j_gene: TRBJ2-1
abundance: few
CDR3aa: CASSQGGSRTYNEQFF

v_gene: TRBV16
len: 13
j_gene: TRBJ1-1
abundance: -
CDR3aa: CASSLLQNTEAFF

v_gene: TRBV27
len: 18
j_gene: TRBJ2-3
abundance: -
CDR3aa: CASSLWAGGGQALDTQYF

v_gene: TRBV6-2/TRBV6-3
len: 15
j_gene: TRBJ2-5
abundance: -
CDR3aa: CASSYAPDNLKTQYF

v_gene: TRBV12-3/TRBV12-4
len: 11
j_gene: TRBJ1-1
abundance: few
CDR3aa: CASSFGRGAFF

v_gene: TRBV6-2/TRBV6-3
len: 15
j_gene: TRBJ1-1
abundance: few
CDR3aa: CASSLQRILNTEAFF

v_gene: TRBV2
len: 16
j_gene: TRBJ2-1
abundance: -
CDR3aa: CASSPLLRADYNEQFF

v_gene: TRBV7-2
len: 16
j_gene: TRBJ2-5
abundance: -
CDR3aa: CASSSHAGTSLGTQYF

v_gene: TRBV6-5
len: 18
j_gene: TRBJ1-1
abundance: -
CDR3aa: CASSYLQQRRLRDTEAFF

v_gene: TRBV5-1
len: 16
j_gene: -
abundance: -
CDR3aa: CASSPGGTRNPYEQYF

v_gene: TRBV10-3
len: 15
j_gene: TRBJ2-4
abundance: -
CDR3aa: CAIRESPGQRGEQYF

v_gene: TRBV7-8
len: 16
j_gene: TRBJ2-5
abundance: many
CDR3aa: CASSVWTSGKQETQYF

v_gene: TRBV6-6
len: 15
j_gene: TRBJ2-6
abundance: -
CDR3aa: CASSPHLSGANVLTF

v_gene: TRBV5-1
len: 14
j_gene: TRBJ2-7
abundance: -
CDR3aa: CASSLGQGLREQYF

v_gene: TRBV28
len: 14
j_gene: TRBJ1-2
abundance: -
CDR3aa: CASSFGTDDYGYTF

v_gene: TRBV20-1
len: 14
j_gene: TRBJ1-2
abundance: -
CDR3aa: CSARGGTDLYGYTF

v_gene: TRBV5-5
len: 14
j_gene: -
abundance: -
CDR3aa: CASSLGGIFNEQYF

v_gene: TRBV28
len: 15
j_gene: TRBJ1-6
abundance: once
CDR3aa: CASRPKTGGLSPLHF

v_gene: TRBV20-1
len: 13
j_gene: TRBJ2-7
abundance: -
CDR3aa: CSARGTGGYEQYF